This T cell receptor (beta chain) was identified during a study of beta chain features in type 1 diabetes. The CDR3 loop spans 13 amino acids. The germline V gene encodes CDR1 SQVTM and CDR2 ANQGSEA. The germline V and J ends were trimmed by 7 bases and 2 bases, with 14 bases remaining between them. Sequencing targeted expressed TCRB transcripts, as all isolated RNA had been reverse transcribed. Clones were read by immunoSEQ multiplex PCR, and TCRdb kept only the in-frame ones, dropping some. The sample lists some 250,000 clones; approximately 13% were seen once. Averaging approximately 120 mL, one heparinised blood draw came from each individual donor. CD4+ cells of the naive, central memory, regulatory and stem cell-like memory types were sorted via CD45RO/CCR7/CD25/CD127/CD95/CD27. With respect to this clone: Its target is unknown.

Study results and limitations: Researchers report that Type 1 diabetes patients had moderately but significantly shorter TCRB CDR3s across all four CD4+ subsets.

The TCR originated in a man aged 25-45 years with type 1 diabetes. The sample was naive CD4+ T cells from blood. The chain recombines TRBV29-1 with TRBJ1-2; the D gene is possibly TRBD1 (5 bases). The CDR3 DNA reads TGCAGCGGCCCGTCGGGGGACAACTATGGCTACACCTTC. Amino acid sequence: CSGPSGDNYGYTF.